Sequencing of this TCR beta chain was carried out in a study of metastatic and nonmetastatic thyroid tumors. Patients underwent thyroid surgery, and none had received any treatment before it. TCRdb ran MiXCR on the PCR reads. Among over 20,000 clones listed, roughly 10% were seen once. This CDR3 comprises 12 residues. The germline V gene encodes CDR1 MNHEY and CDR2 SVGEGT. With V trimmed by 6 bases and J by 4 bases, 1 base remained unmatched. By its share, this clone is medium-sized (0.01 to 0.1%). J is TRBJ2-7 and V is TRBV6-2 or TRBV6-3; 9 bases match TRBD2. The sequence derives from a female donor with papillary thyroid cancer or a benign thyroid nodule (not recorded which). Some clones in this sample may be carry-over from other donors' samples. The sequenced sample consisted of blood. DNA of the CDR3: TGTGCCAGCAGGACTAGCGGTTACGAGCAGTACTTC. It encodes CASRTSGYEQYF.